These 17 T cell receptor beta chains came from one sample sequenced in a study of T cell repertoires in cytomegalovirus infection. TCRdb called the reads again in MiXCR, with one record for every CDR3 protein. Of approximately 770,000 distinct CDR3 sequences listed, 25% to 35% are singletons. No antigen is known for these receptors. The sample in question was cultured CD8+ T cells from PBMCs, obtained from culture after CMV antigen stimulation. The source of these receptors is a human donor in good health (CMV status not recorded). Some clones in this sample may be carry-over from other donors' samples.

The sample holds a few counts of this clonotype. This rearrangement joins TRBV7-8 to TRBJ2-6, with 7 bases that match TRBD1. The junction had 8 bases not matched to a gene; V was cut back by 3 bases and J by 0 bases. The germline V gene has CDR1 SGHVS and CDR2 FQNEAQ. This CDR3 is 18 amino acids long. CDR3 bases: TGTGCCAGCAGCTTTAGGGACAGCGCTTTCTCTGGGGCCAACGTCCTGACTTTC. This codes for CASSFRDSAFSGANVLTF.

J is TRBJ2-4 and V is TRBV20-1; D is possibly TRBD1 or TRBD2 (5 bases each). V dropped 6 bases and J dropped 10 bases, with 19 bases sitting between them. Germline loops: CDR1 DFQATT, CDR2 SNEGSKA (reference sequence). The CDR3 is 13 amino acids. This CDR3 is CSARDRDGWIQYF. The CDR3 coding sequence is TGCAGTGCCCGTGACCGGGACGGATGGATTCAGTACTTC.

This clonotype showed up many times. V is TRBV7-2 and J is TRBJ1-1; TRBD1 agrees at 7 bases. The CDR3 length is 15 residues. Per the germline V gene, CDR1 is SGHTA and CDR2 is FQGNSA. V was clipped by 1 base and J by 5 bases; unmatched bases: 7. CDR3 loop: CASSLGHRGWTEAFF. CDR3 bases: TGTGCCAGCAGCTTAGGTCACAGGGGATGGACTGAAGCTTTCTTT.

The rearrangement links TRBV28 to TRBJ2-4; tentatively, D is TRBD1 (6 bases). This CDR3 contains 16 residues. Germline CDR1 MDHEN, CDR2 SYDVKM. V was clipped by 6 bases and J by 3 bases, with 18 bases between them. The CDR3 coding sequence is TGTGCCAGCAGCCTCCAGCAGGGGTATATCAAAAACATTCAGTACTTC. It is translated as CASSLQQGYIKNIQYF.

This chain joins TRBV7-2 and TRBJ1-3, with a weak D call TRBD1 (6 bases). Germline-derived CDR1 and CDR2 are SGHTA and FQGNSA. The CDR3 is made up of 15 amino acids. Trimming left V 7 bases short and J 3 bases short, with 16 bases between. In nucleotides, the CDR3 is TGTGCCAGCACCCGGGTGGCAGGGGATGGAAACACCATATATTTT. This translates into CASTRVAGDGNTIYF.

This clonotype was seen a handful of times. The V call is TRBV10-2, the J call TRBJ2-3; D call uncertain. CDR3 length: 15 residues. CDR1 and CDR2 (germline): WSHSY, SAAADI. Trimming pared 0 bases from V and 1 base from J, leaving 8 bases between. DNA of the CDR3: TGCGCCAGCAGTGAGTCTTTCGGCCGCACAGATACGCAGTATTTT. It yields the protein CASSESFGRTDTQYF.

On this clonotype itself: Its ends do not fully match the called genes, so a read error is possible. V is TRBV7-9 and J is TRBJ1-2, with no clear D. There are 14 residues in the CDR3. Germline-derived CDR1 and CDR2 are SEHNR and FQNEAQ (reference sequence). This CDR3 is CASSLGTGNYGCTF. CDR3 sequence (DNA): TGTGCCAGCAGCTTAGGAACGGGGAACTATGGCTGCACCTTC.

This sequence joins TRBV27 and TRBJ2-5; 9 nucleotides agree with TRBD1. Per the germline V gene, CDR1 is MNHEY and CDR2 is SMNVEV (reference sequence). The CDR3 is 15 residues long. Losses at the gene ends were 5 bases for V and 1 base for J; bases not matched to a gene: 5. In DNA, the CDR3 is TGTGCCAGCAGTACCCTGACAGGGGGCCAAGAGACCCAGTACTTC. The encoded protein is CASSTLTGGQETQYF.

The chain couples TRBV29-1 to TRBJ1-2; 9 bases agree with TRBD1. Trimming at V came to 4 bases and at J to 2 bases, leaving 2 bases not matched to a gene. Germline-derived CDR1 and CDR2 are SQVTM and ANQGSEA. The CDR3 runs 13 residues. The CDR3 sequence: CSVADRGNYGYTF. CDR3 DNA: TGCAGCGTTGCGGACAGGGGAAACTATGGCTACACCTTC. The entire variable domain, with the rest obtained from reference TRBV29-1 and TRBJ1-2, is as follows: SAVISQKPSRDICQRGTSLTIQCQVDSQVTMMFWYRQQPGQSLTLIATANQGSEATYESGFVIDKFPISRPNLTFSTLTVSNMSPEDSSIYLCSVADRGNYGYTFGSGTRLTVV.

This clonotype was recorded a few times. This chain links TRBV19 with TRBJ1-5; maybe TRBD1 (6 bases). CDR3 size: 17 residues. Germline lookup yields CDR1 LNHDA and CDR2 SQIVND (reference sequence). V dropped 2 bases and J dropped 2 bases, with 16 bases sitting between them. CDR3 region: CASSITHRVVRNQPQHF. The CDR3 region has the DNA TGTGCCAGTAGTATAACACACAGGGTGGTGCGCAATCAGCCCCAGCATTTT.

The chain's CDR3 is CSARVPSGRGDYNEQFF. For the CDR3, the DNA is TGCAGTGCTAGAGTACCATCTGGGCGGGGGGACTACAATGAGCAGTTCTTC. V is TRBV20-1 and J is TRBJ2-1; 8 bases fit TRBD2. Germline V gene lookup returns CDR1 DFQATT and CDR2 SNEGSKA (reference sequence). V shed 1 base and J 3 bases; nucleotides not matched to a gene: 11. CDR3 length equals 17 residues.

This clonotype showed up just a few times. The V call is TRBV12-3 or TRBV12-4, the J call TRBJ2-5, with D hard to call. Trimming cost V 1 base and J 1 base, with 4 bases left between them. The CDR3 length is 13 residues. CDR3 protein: CASSLEPQETQYF. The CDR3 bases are TGTGCCAGCAGTTTAGAGCCCCAAGAGACCCAGTACTTC.

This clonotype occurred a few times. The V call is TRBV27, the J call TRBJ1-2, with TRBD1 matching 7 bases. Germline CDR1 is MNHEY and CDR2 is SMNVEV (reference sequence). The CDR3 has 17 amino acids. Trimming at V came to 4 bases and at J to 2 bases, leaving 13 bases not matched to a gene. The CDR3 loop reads CASSSPRRQGANYGYTF. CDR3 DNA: TGTGCCAGCAGTTCCCCGCGCCGACAGGGAGCGAACTATGGCTACACCTTC.

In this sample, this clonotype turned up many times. The CDR3 DNA follows: TGTGCCAGCAGCCAGGAGGGACTAGCGGCACAAGAGACCCAGTACTTC. The encoded protein is CASSQEGLAAQETQYF. The chain joins TRBV12-3 or TRBV12-4 to TRBJ2-5, with 11 bases matching TRBD2. V trimming: 6 bases; J trimming: 2 bases; junction bases outside the gene matches: 8. The CDR3 consists of 16 residues.

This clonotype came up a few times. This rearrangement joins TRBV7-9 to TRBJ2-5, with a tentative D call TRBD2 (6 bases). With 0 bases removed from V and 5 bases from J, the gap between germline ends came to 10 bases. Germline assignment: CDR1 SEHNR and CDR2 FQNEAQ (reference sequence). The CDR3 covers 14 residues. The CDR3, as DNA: TGTGCCAGCAGCTTAGCGACTAGAACGGAGACCCAGTACTTC. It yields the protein CASSLATRTETQYF.

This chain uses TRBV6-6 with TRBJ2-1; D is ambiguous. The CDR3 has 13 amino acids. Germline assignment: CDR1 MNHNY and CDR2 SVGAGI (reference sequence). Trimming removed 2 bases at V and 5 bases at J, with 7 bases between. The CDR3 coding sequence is TGTGCCAGCAGTTACCCCTCTCACAATGAGCAGTTCTTC. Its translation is CASSYPSHNEQFF.

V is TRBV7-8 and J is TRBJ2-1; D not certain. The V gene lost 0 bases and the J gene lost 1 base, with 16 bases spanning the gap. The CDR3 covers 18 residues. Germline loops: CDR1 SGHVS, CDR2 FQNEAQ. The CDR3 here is CASSLARPALLSYNEQFF. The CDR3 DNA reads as TGTGCCAGCAGCTTAGCGCGCCCAGCCCTTTTATCCTACAATGAGCAGTTCTTC.